Below, 28 T cell receptor beta chains from the same sample are listed, as sequenced in a study of pediatric ulcerative colitis. The protocol was immunoSEQ multiplex PCR, while the TCRdb copy is restricted to in-frame clones and leaves out a portion. The sample has more than 50,000 clones; around 86% are singletons. Sequencing used blood. These receptors all come from a boy younger than 18 who was a control in a study of pediatric ulcerative colitis.

Only one count was recorded for this clone. The rearrangement links TRBV4-1 to TRBJ2-7; 11 bases align to TRBD2. With V trimmed by 3 bases and J by 2 bases, 21 bases remained unmatched. CDR3 length equals 21 residues. Germline assignment: CDR1 MGHRA and CDR2 YSYEKL. In nucleotides, the CDR3 is TGCGCCAGCAGCCAGAACTCCCTACCCCCTAGCGGGGGGCTTTGGACCTACGAGCAGTACTTC. The encoded protein is CASSQNSLPPSGGLWTYEQYF.

The chain combines TRBV7-9 with TRBJ1-2, with D perhaps matching TRBD1 (5 bases). This CDR3 is built from 16 residues. V was shortened by 5 bases and J by 3 bases, with 19 bases between the two germline ends. Germline V gene sequence: CDR1 SEHNR, CDR2 FQNEAQ (reference sequence). The CDR3: CASSPELALGDYGYTF. For the CDR3, the DNA is TGTGCCAGCAGCCCCGAGTTAGCCTTAGGGGACTATGGCTACACCTTC.

The chain joins TRBV10-3 to TRBJ2-2; D is possibly TRBD2 (5 bases). The CDR3 covers 14 residues. The germline V gene has CDR1 ENHRY and CDR2 SYGVKD. Trimming pared 10 bases from V and 2 bases from J, leaving 14 bases between. CDR3: CATISTGNTGELFF. The DNA of the CDR3 is TGTGCCACAATCTCGACGGGAAACACCGGGGAGCTGTTTTTT.

V gene TRBV19 combines with J gene TRBJ1-1; TRBD1 might be the D (5 bases). This CDR3 is built from 15 residues. Trimming removed 2 bases at V and 0 bases at J, with 10 bases between. Germline V gene data show CDR1 as LNHDA and CDR2 as SQIVND (reference sequence). The DNA for the CDR3 is TGTGCCAGTAGTATATCTGCAGGGTTGAACACTGAAGCTTTCTTT. Translation gives CASSISAGLNTEAFF.

This chain joins TRBV7-3 and TRBJ2-3; TRBD2 agrees at 9 bases. Germline CDR1 SGHTA, CDR2 FQGTGA. V dropped 2 bases and J dropped 3; count of bases not matched to a gene: 9. The CDR3 covers 17 residues. The CDR3 sequence: CASSLQHAGGRTDTQYF. The CDR3, as DNA: TGTGCCAGCAGCTTACAGCATGCGGGGGGGCGGACAGATACGCAGTATTTT.

The V and J genes are TRBV5-1 and TRBJ1-3, with 8 bases aligning to TRBD1. Germline V CDR1 and CDR2: SGHRS, YFSETQ. The trim removed 0 bases at V and 5 bases at J, leaving 7 bases unmatched. CDR3 length: 16 residues. The CDR3 here is CASSLVYRGFRNTIYF. In nucleotides, the CDR3 is TGCGCCAGCAGCTTGGTTTACAGGGGGTTTCGAAACACCATATATTTT.

The chain is built from TRBV19 and TRBJ1-5; TRBD1 is a possible D gene (5 bases). The V end was cut by 9 bases, the J end by 6 bases, with 15 bases between. This CDR3 spans 13 amino acids. From germline, CDR1 is LNHDA and CDR2 SQIVND (reference sequence). The CDR3 nucleotides read TGTGCCAGCAAGCAGGGTTCCGGTCAGCCCCAGCATTTT. It encodes CASKQGSGQPQHF.

This chain uses TRBV7-6 with TRBJ2-3, with 7 nucleotides matching TRBD2. Germline trimming cut 2 bases from V and 2 bases from J; bases unmatched to any gene: 10. The length of the CDR3 is 17 residues. Germline CDR1 and CDR2: SGHVS and FNYEAQ. CDR3 loop: CASSLTVRAGDTDTQYF. The CDR3 bases are TGTGCCAGCAGCTTAACCGTCCGCGCGGGGGACACAGATACGCAGTATTTT.

The rearrangement joins TRBV10-1 to TRBJ1-5, with no clear D. V gave up 2 bases and J gave up 2 bases, with 10 bases separating them. The CDR3 consists of 15 residues. Germline V gene sequence: CDR1 WNHNN, CDR2 SYGVQD (reference sequence). This chain's CDR3 is CASSENSKGNQPQHF. CDR3 nucleotides: TGCGCCAGCAGTGAGAACTCGAAGGGCAATCAGCCCCAGCATTTT.

This chain uses TRBV9 with TRBJ2-5; TRBD1 might be the D (6 bases). The CDR3 length is 15 residues. The germline V gene encodes CDR1 SGDLS and CDR2 YYNGEE. V was trimmed by 5 bases and J by 3 bases, leaving 17 bases between them. The CDR3 loop reads CASRGAGRVKETQYF. In DNA form, the CDR3 reads TGTGCCAGCAGGGGGGCAGGCAGGGTAAAAGAGACCCAGTACTTC. Filled out from reference TRBV9 and TRBJ2-5, the complete variable domain reads DSGVTQTPKHLITATGQRVTLRCSPRSGDLSVYWYQQSLDQGLQFLIQYYNGEERAKGNILERFSAQQFPDLHSELNLSSLELGDSALYFCASRGAGRVKETQYFGPGTRLLVL.

The chain carries TRBV28 and TRBJ1-2, with D maybe TRBD1 (5 bases). Trimming removed 6 bases at V and 4 bases at J, with 12 bases between. This CDR3 is built from 13 residues. Looked up from germline, CDR1 is MDHEN and CDR2 is SYDVKM. CDR3 in DNA: TGTGCCAGCAGCGAGGAGGGGACCTATGGCTACACCTTC. The encoded protein is CASSEEGTYGYTF.

The chain combines TRBV4-1 with TRBJ2-3, with TRBD1 as a possible D gene (6 bases). The V gene's germline CDR1 is MGHRA and CDR2 YSYEKL. V was trimmed by 0 bases and J by 1 base, leaving 11 bases between them. This CDR3 has 16 amino acids. The CDR3 DNA sequence: TGCGCCAGCAGCCAAGAAGCCAGGGGAGGCACAGATACGCAGTATTTT. Translated, it gives CASSQEARGGTDTQYF.

This chain links TRBV5-1 with TRBJ2-5; 7 bases line up with TRBD2. Germline V gives CDR1 SGHRS, CDR2 YFSETQ. V gave up 0 bases and J gave up 4 bases; unmatched junction bases: 3. This CDR3 has 14 amino acids. The CDR3 sequence is CASSLERGGETQYF. CDR3 bases: TGCGCCAGCAGCTTGGAACGCGGGGGAGAGACCCAGTACTTC.

This chain links TRBV10-1 with TRBJ2-2, with 7 bases identical to TRBD1. V dropped 5 bases and J dropped 5; count of bases not matched to a gene: 11. Germline V lookup: CDR1 WNHNN, CDR2 SYGVQD (reference sequence). The CDR3 has 16 amino acids. The CDR3, as DNA: TGCGCCAGCAGTCTGTATACCGGGACAGAGACCGGGGAGCTGTTTTTT. Its translation: CASSLYTGTETGELFF.

This rearrangement joins TRBV5-6 to TRBJ2-1; D ambiguous. The V gene lost 6 bases and the J gene lost 3 bases, with 13 bases spanning the gap. The CDR3 runs to 14 residues. Germline values: CDR1 SGHDT, CDR2 YYEEEE. CDR3 sequence (DNA): TGTGCCAGCACAACTCGGCTGATCTACAATGAGCAGTTCTTC. It codes for CASTTRLIYNEQFF.

This chain uses TRBV19 with TRBJ2-6; D uncertain. Germline CDR1 LNHDA, CDR2 SQIVND (reference sequence). V dropped 3 bases and J dropped 0 bases, with 6 bases sitting between them. CDR3 size: 15 residues. This CDR3 is CASSMADSGANVLTF. The CDR3 nucleotides read TGTGCCAGTAGTATGGCAGACTCTGGGGCCAACGTCCTGACTTTC.

The chain links TRBV12-2 to TRBJ1-5. TRBV12-2 is listed as a pseudogene. The CDR3 extends over 17 amino acids. The CDR3 nucleotides read TGTGCAAGTCGCTTAGGGACACAGCGGCTTGTTCTTCAGCCCCAGCATTTT. Protein: CASRLGTQRLVLQPQHF.

This sequence joins TRBV18 and TRBJ1-3, with TRBD1 as a possible D gene (5 bases). The germline V and J ends were trimmed by 2 bases and 0 bases, with 8 bases remaining between them. The CDR3 consists of 15 residues. Germline V CDR1 and CDR2: KGHSH, LQKENI. The CDR3 spells CASSPDGGSGNTIYF. In nucleotides, the CDR3 is TGTGCCAGCTCACCAGACGGGGGCTCTGGAAACACCATATATTTT.

J is TRBJ1-3 and V is TRBV4-1; unclear D gene. The CDR3 is 14 residues long. V was trimmed by 3 bases and J by 4 bases, leaving 10 bases between them. Germline V gene lookup returns CDR1 MGHRA and CDR2 YSYEKL. The CDR3 nucleotides are TGCGCCAGCAGCCAGTTAACGGTCGGAAACACCATATATTTT. Translating it yields CASSQLTVGNTIYF.

V is TRBV2 and J is TRBJ1-1; TRBD1 matches 9 bases. With V trimmed by 0 bases and J by 4 bases, 6 bases remained unmatched. CDR3 length: 16 residues. The germline V gene has CDR1 SNHLY and CDR2 FYNNEI. CDR3 nucleotides: TGTGCCAGCAGTGAAGCGGGACAGGGAATCCCCACTGAAGCTTTCTTT. Protein: CASSEAGQGIPTEAFF.

The rearrangement uses TRBV4-2 and TRBJ2-5, with D possibly being TRBD1 or TRBD2 (6 bases each). The J call could be wrong; TRBJ2-7 is a better fit for the DNA end. CDR3 size: 13 residues. Germline V gene lookup returns CDR1 LGHNA and CDR2 YNFKEQ. CDR3 region: CASSPRGLHEQYF. The CDR3 nucleotides are TGTGCCAGCAGCCCACGGGGGCTACACGAGCAGTACTTC.

This clone has a single count. The rearrangement uses TRBV18 and TRBJ1-1; D unclear. CDR3 size: 16 residues. Germline V gene sequence: CDR1 KGHSH, CDR2 LQKENI. V was cut by 5 bases and J by 6 bases, with 22 bases left in between. The CDR3 sequence: CASSRMERIGIAEAFF. CDR3 in DNA: TGTGCCAGCTCAAGGATGGAGAGGATTGGGATAGCTGAAGCTTTCTTT.

The V gene is TRBV4-1, the J gene TRBJ2-3; 8 nucleotides agree with TRBD1. The germline CDR1 and CDR2 sequences are MGHRA and YSYEKL. With 2 bases clipped from V and 4 bases from J, the junction kept 5 bases outside the gene matches. The CDR3 has 15 residues. DNA of the CDR3: TGCGCCAGCAGCCAACAGGACAGGGAGGCAGATACGCAGTATTTT. It yields the protein CASSQQDREADTQYF.

The rearrangement joins TRBV15 to TRBJ2-2; 9 bases are shared with TRBD1. CDR1 is LNHNV, CDR2 YYDKDF, per germline (reference sequence). This CDR3 contains 15 residues. J was trimmed by 4 bases and V by 3 bases; bases with no gene match: 3. CDR3 residues: CATSRDRGGTGELFF. DNA of the CDR3: TGTGCCACCAGCAGGGACAGGGGCGGCACCGGGGAGCTGTTTTTT. Full variable domain (rest looked up from reference TRBV15 and TRBJ2-2): DAMVIQNPRYQVTQFGKPVTLSCSQTLNHNVMYWYQQKSSQAPKLLFHYYDKDFNNEADTPDNFQSRRPNTSFCFLDIRSPGLGDTAMYLCATSRDRGGTGELFFGEGSRLTVL.

The chain has TRBV7-8 and TRBJ2-7; D gene uncertain. This CDR3 comprises 15 residues. The germline V and J ends were trimmed by 4 bases and 0 bases, with 13 bases remaining between them. Germline lookup yields CDR1 SGHVS and CDR2 FQNEAQ. CDR3 nucleotides: TGTGCCAGCAGCTCCAAACGGGTGTTCTCCTACGAGCAGTACTTC. The encoded protein is CASSSKRVFSYEQYF.

CDR3 sequence reads: CASSQDIGFPYEQYF. The CDR3 nucleotides are TGCGCCAGCAGCCAAGATATTGGCTTTCCCTACGAGCAGTACTTC. The V gene is TRBV4-1, the J gene TRBJ2-7; D is unclear. Germline assignment: CDR1 MGHRA and CDR2 YSYEKL. V dropped 0 bases and J dropped 2 bases, with 11 bases sitting between them. CDR3 length: 15 amino acids.

The chain employs TRBV6-5 and TRBJ1-1, with TRBD1 as a possible D gene (6 bases). Germline lookup yields CDR1 MNHEY and CDR2 SVGAGI. The CDR3 runs to 14 residues. With 6 bases removed from V and 3 bases from J, the gap between germline ends came to 14 bases. DNA for the CDR3: TGTGCCAGCAGCTTACAGGGCCCCGACACTGAAGCTTTCTTT. Translated, it gives CASSLQGPDTEAFF.

J is TRBJ1-5 and V is TRBV4-1; the D is unclear. V lost 2 bases and J lost 0, with 8 bases in between. This CDR3 spans 15 amino acids. The germline V gene has CDR1 MGHRA and CDR2 YSYEKL. DNA for the CDR3: TGCGCCAGCAGCCAATCAGGTCCTAGCAATCAGCCCCAGCATTTT. This sequence encodes CASSQSGPSNQPQHF.